This T cell receptor beta chain emerged from a study of identical twins. This clonotype was seen ten or more times. Its antigen is not known. With template switching, a universal primer site was added, and the cDNA carried unique molecular identifiers. From the 5' RACE reads, TCRdb called clonotypes with MiXCR, one entry per CDR3 protein. The sample yields 240,000 or so distinct CDR3 sequences, roughly a tenth seen once. Overall study findings and caveats: Cord blood's abundant beta clonotypes had fewer insertions, unlike memory repertoires. Zero-insertion analyses could be partly confounded by invariant MAIT and iNKT cells. Findings depended on cross-sectional statistics rather than tracking the same donors.

This sequence originates from a man in his fifties in good health. Sequencing was performed on memory T cells sorted from blood.

CDR3 protein: CATLPGLVTGELFF. CDR3 in DNA: TGTGCCACCCTACCGGGACTAGTCACCGGGGAGCTGTTTTTT. This chain joins TRBV12-3 or TRBV12-4 and TRBJ2-2, with 8 bases identical to TRBD2. V was clipped by 10 bases and J by 4 bases; unmatched bases: 8. The CDR3 extends over 14 amino acids.